The next 21 T cell receptor beta chains were all read from a single sample in a study of blood T cell repertoires in COVID-19. This table comes from immunoSEQ multiplex PCR, and its TCRdb copy is limited to in-frame clones, with some not included. In the table there are a few hundred thousand clones, around 83% of which are singletons. What was sequenced was peripheral blood. Receptors were obtained from a middle-aged man with acute or convalescent COVID-19.

The table lists this clone with a count of one. The chain couples TRBV11-2 to TRBJ1-6; tentative D call: TRBD1 (5 bases). Trimming stripped 6 bases from V and 9 bases from J, with 12 bases between. This CDR3 has 13 residues. Germline V gene data show CDR1 as SGHAT and CDR2 as FQNNGV. In DNA, the CDR3 is TGTGCCAGCAGAGACAGTTCTTCTTCACCCCTCCACTTT. Its protein is CASRDSSSSPLHF. Complete variable domain (other parts from reference TRBV11-2 and TRBJ1-6): EAGVAQSPRYKIIEKRQSVAFWCNPISGHATLYWYQQILGQGPKLLIQFQNNGVVDDSQLPKDRFSAERLKGVDSTLKIQPAKLEDSAVYLCASRDSSSSPLHFGNGTRLTVT.

The V and J genes are TRBV11-2 and TRBJ2-1; a weak D match, TRBD1 (5 bases). V dropped 3 bases and J dropped 5 bases, with 11 bases sitting between them. Germline loops: CDR1 SGHAT, CDR2 FQNNGV. The CDR3 is 14 amino acids. CDR3 loop: CASSLAGKHNEQFF. Here the CDR3 DNA reads TGTGCCAGCAGCTTGGCAGGGAAACACAATGAGCAGTTCTTC. Combining the CDR3 with reference TRBV11-2 and TRBJ2-1 gives the whole variable domain EAGVAQSPRYKIIEKRQSVAFWCNPISGHATLYWYQQILGQGPKLLIQFQNNGVVDDSQLPKDRFSAERLKGVDSTLKIQPAKLEDSAVYLCASSLAGKHNEQFFGPGTRLTVL.

This rearrangement joins TRBV7-2 to TRBJ2-3; 7 positions agree with TRBD2. The CDR3 contains 17 residues. V was pared by 3 bases and J by 2 bases, with 11 bases of the junction left unmatched. CDR1 is SGHTA and CDR2 is FQGNSA in the germline V gene. The CDR3 coding sequence is TGTGCCAGCAGCTTGATCCGGAGGACTAGAGACACAGATACGCAGTATTTT. This codes for CASSLIRRTRDTDTQYF.

The V call is TRBV11-3, the J call TRBJ1-1, with D unclear. V lost 1 base to trimming and J lost 3 bases, with 3 bases between them. This CDR3 contains 12 residues. Germline V gives CDR1 SGHNT, CDR2 YENEEA. CDR3 DNA sequence: TGTGCCAGCAGCTTAGGCGACACTGAAGCTTTCTTT. This codes for CASSLGDTEAFF.

The CDR3 nucleotides read TGTGCCAGCAGTTCCGAAGCGCACGGCTCTGGAAACACCATATATTTT. Translated, it gives CASSSEAHGSGNTIYF. The chain is built from TRBV6-5 and TRBJ1-3; D call uncertain. This CDR3 has 16 amino acids. V was trimmed by 4 bases and J by 0 bases, leaving 13 bases between them. Germline V gene sequence: CDR1 MNHEY, CDR2 SVGAGI.

The V and J genes are TRBV6-5 and TRBJ2-7, with D possibly TRBD1 on 5 matching bases. CDR3 size: 13 residues. Trimming took off 6 bases at V and 7 bases at J, with 16 bases between the two ends. The germline CDR1 and CDR2 sequences are MNHEY and SVGAGI. CDR3 DNA sequence: TGTGCCAGCAGCCTGGACACGGCGAGGGAGCAGTACTTC. This encodes CASSLDTAREQYF.

In this sample, this clone turned up a few times. The genes are TRBV15 and TRBJ1-2; D unresolved. The CDR3 runs 12 residues. Germline CDR1 reads LNHNV; CDR2 reads YYDKDF (reference sequence). The ends were cut back, 5 bases at V and 8 bases at J, with 12 bases in the middle. CDR3 loop: CATSDSWRGYTF. The CDR3 DNA reads as TGTGCCACCAGCGACTCATGGAGGGGCTACACCTTC. The full variable domain, completed using reference TRBV15 and TRBJ1-2, is DAMVIQNPRYQVTQFGKPVTLSCSQTLNHNVMYWYQQKSSQAPKLLFHYYDKDFNNEADTPDNFQSRRPNTSFCFLDIRSPGLGDTAMYLCATSDSWRGYTFGSGTRLTVV.

V is TRBV25-1 and J is TRBJ1-5; the D gene is possibly TRBD1 (6 bases). The germline V gene encodes CDR1 MGHDK and CDR2 SYGVNS. V was pared by 2 bases and J by 4 bases, with 9 bases between. The CDR3 covers 14 residues. The CDR3 is CASSEPGQNQPQHF. DNA of the CDR3: TGTGCCAGCAGTGAACCAGGACAGAATCAGCCCCAGCATTTT. The full variable domain, its missing parts supplied by reference TRBV25-1 and TRBJ1-5, is EADIYQTPRYLVIGTGKKITLECSQTMGHDKMYWYQQDPGMELHLIHYSYGVNSTEKGDLSSESTVSRIRTEHFPLTLESARPSHTSQYLCASSEPGQNQPQHFGDGTRLSIL.

This chain connects TRBV19 to TRBJ1-4; tentatively, D is TRBD1 (5 bases). The CDR3 consists of 15 residues. CDR1 and CDR2 from the germline V gene are LNHDA and SQIVND (reference sequence). Trimming pared 5 bases from V and 7 bases from J, leaving 17 bases between. The CDR3 region has the DNA TGTGCCAGTAGTCAATTCGACAGATTGGCTGAAAAACTGTTTTTT. This encodes CASSQFDRLAEKLFF.

The chain uses TRBV20-1 and TRBJ2-3; TRBD2 aligns across 10 bases. CDR1 and CDR2 from the germline V gene are DFQATT and SNEGSKA (reference sequence). With 3 bases clipped from V and 3 bases from J, the junction kept 6 bases outside the gene matches. This CDR3 is 15 amino acids long. CDR3 in amino acids: CSASKLAGATDTQYF. The CDR3 DNA is TGCAGTGCTAGTAAGCTAGCGGGGGCTACAGATACGCAGTATTTT.

This rearrangement joins TRBV30 to TRBJ1-2; D is ambiguous. Germline loops: CDR1 GTSNPN, CDR2 SVGIG (reference sequence). CDR3 length equals 14 residues. The ends were cut back, 4 bases at V and 7 bases at J, with 19 bases in the middle. The CDR3 region is CAWKKDAGSSGYTF. The CDR3, as DNA: TGTGCCTGGAAGAAGGACGCGGGGAGCTCTGGCTACACCTTC.

The chain is built from TRBV3-1 (or the pseudogene TRBV3-2) and TRBJ2-3; D perhaps matches TRBD2 (5 bases). The CDR3 sequence is 14 residues long. Germline V gives CDR1 LGHDT, CDR2 YNNKEL (reference sequence). V was pared by 4 bases and J by 0 bases, with 8 bases between. CDR3 sequence: CASSPIASTDTQYF. The CDR3 region has the DNA TGTGCCAGCAGCCCTATAGCGAGCACAGATACGCAGTATTTT.

The CDR3 here is CASSLGGQGAAAFF. The CDR3 DNA follows: TGTGCCAGCAGCTTAGGTGGACAGGGGGCCGCGGCATTCTTT. The chain has TRBV11-3 and TRBJ1-1; TRBD1 matches 11 bases. The CDR3 sequence is 14 residues long. CDR1 and CDR2 from the germline V gene are SGHNT and YENEEA. The junction had 9 bases not matched to a gene; V was cut back by 1 base and J by 14 bases.

J is TRBJ1-2 and V is TRBV29-1; TRBD1 aligns across 10 bases. Germline V gene sequence: CDR1 SQVTM, CDR2 ANQGSEA. This CDR3 contains 16 residues. The V and J ends lost 0 bases and 8 bases, in that order; junction bases with no gene match: 12. The CDR3 DNA reads as TGCAGCGTTGAAGAGGTACCGGGACAGGGGTTTGGGGGCTACACCTTC. Encoded protein: CSVEEVPGQGFGGYTF.

The chain combines TRBV6-6 with TRBJ2-5; 7 bases align to TRBD1. CDR3 length equals 15 residues. The J segment lost 4 bases and the V segment lost 7 bases, leaving 12 bases of the junction unmatched. CDR1 and CDR2 (germline): MNHNY, SVGAGI (reference sequence). CDR3 sequence (DNA): TGTGCCAGCAAAATCGAGGGGGCGCTTGGAGAGACCCAGTACTTC. Its translation: CASKIEGALGETQYF.

The chain combines TRBV10-3 with TRBJ2-3; 7 nucleotides line up with TRBD2. This CDR3 is 14 amino acids long. Germline values: CDR1 ENHRY, CDR2 SYGVKD. V lost 9 bases and J lost 2; bases outside the gene matches: 8. In nucleotides, the CDR3 is TGTGCCATAAGGGCGGGGGAAAACACAGATACGCAGTATTTT. Translation: CAIRAGENTDTQYF.

This chain connects TRBV10-3 to TRBJ1-5; possible D gene TRBD1, 5 bases. Germline values: CDR1 ENHRY, CDR2 SYGVKD. The V end was cut by 2 bases, the J end by 6 bases, with 5 bases between. The CDR3 totals 12 residues. CDR3 in DNA: TGTGCCATCAGTGAGAGGGGTCAGCCCCAGCATTTT. This encodes CAISERGQPQHF.

The rearrangement joins TRBV3-1 (or the pseudogene TRBV3-2) to TRBJ2-7; unclear D gene. The germline gives CDR1 LGHDT, CDR2 YNNKEL (reference sequence). V lost 5 bases to trimming and J lost 3 bases, with 20 bases between them. The CDR3 loop spans 16 amino acids. CDR3 in amino acids: CASSYYPSAPHYEQYF. CDR3 DNA: TGTGCCAGCAGCTACTACCCCAGTGCTCCTCACTACGAGCAGTACTTC.

CDR3 DNA sequence: TGCGCCAGCAGCCAAGCCGCAGGGGGCAACGAGCAGTACTTC. Translated, it gives CASSQAAGGNEQYF. This chain joins TRBV4-3 and TRBJ2-7; TRBD1 aligns across 8 bases. V lost 1 base to trimming and J lost 5 bases; unmatched junction nucleotides: 4. The CDR3 consists of 14 residues. In germline, CDR1 is LGHNA, CDR2 YSLEER.

The chain uses TRBV6-6 and TRBJ2-1; maybe TRBD1 (5 bases). The germline V gene encodes CDR1 MNHNY and CDR2 SVGAGI (reference sequence). The V end was cut by 7 bases, the J end by 7 bases, with 14 bases between. This CDR3 region has 13 residues. CDR3 bases: TGTGCCAGCACGTCAGCCCAGGGAAATGAGCAGTTCTTC. Amino acids: CASTSAQGNEQFF.

This chain connects TRBV6-6 to TRBJ1-3; D is unclear. The ends were cut back, 5 bases at V and 1 base at J, with 15 bases in the middle. This CDR3 comprises 16 residues. Germline lookup yields CDR1 MNHNY and CDR2 SVGAGI (reference sequence). In DNA, the CDR3 is TGTGCCAGCAGTATATCTGGGGAGAATTCTGGAAACACCATATATTTT. Translation gives CASSISGENSGNTIYF.